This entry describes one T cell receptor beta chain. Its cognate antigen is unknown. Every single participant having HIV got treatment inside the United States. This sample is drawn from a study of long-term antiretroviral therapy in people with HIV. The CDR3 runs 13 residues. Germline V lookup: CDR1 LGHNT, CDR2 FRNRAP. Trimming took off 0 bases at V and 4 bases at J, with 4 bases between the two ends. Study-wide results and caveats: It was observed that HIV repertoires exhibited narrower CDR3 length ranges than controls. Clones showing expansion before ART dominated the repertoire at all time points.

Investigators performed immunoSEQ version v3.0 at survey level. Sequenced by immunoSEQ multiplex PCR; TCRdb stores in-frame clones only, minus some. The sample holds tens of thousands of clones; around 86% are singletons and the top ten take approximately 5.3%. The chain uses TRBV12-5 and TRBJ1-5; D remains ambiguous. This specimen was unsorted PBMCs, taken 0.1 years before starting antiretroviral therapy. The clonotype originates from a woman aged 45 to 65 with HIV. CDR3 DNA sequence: TGTGCTAGTGGTTTGGTGGGGAATCAGCCCCAGCATTTT. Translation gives CASGLVGNQPQHF.